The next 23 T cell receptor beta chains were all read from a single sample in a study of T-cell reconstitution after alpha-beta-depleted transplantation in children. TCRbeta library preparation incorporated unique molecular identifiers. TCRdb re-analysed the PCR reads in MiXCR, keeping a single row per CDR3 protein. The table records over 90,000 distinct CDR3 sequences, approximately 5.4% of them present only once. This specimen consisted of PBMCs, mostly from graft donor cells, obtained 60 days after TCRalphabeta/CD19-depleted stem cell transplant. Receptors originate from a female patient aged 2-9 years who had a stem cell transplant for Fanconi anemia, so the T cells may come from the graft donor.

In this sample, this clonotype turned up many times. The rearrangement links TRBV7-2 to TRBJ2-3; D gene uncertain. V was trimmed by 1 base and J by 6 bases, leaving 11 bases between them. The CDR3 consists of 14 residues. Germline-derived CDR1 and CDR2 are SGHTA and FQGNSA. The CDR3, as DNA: TGTGCCAGCAGCTTAGGGGCCAGGTCCGATACGCAGTATTTT. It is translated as CASSLGARSDTQYF.

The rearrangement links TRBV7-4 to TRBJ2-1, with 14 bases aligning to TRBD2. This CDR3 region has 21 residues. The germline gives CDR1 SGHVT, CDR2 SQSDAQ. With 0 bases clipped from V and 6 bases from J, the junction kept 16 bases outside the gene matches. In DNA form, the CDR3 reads TGTGCCAGCAGCTTAGCGACTAGCGGGAGGGCCCGTGGTCATCAACCCAATGAGCAGTTCTTC. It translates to CASSLATSGRARGHQPNEQFF.

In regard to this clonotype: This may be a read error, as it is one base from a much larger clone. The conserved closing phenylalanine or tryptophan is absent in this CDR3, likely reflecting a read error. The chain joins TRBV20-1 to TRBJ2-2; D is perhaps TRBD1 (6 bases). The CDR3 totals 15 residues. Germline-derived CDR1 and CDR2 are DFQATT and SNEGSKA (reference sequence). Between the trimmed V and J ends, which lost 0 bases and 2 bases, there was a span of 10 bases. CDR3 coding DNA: TGCAGTGCTAGAGATGTGGGACATAACACCGGGGAGCTGTTTTAT. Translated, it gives CSARDVGHNTGELFY.

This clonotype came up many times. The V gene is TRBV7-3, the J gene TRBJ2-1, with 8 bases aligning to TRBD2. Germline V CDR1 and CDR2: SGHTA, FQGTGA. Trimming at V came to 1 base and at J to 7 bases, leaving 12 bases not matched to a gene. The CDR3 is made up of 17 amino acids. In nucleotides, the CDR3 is TGTGCCAGCAGCTTAAAAACCCGGGGTAGCGGGAAAAATGAGCAGTTCTTC. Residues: CASSLKTRGSGKNEQFF.

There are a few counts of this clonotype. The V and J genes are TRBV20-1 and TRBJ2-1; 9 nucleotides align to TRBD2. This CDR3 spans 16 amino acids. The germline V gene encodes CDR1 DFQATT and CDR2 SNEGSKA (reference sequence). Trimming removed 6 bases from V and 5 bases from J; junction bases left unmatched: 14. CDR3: CSASGVRGLAHNEQFF. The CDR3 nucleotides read TGCAGTGCCAGCGGGGTACGGGGACTAGCCCACAATGAGCAGTTCTTC.

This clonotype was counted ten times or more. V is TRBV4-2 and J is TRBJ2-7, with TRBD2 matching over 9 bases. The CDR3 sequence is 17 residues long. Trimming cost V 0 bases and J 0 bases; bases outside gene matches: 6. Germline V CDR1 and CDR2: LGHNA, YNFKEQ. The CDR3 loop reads CASSQENLAGASYEQYF. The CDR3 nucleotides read TGTGCCAGCAGCCAAGAGAATTTAGCGGGAGCCTCCTACGAGCAGTACTTC.

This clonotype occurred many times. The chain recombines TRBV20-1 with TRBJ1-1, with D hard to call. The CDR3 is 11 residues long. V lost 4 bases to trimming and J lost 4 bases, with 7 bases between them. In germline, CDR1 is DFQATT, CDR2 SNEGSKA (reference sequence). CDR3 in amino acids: CSANRATEAFF. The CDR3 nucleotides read TGCAGTGCTAATAGGGCCACTGAAGCTTTCTTT.

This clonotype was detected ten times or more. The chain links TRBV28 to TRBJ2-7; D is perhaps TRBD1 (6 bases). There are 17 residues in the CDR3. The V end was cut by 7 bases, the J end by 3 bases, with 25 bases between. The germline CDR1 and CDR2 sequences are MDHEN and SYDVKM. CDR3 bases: TGTGCCAGCAACGCCAGGGGAAGCAGGGACAAACTCTACGAGCAGTACTTC. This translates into CASNARGSRDKLYEQYF.

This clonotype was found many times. The CDR3 DNA reads TGTGCCAGCAGTTTTGCCTCCGGGACTAGCTCCTACGAGCAGTACTTC. Translating it yields CASSFASGTSSYEQYF. The chain carries TRBV27 and TRBJ2-7, with TRBD2 matching 8 bases. V shed 3 bases and J 0 bases; nucleotides not matched to a gene: 7. Germline CDR1 MNHEY, CDR2 SMNVEV (reference sequence). The CDR3 sequence is 16 residues long.

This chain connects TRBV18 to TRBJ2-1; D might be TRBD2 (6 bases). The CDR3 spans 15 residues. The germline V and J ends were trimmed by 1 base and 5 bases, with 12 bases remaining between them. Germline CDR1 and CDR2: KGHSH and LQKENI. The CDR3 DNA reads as TGTGCCAGCTCACCACTCATAGCGGTGGACAATGAGCAGTTCTTC. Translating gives CASSPLIAVDNEQFF.

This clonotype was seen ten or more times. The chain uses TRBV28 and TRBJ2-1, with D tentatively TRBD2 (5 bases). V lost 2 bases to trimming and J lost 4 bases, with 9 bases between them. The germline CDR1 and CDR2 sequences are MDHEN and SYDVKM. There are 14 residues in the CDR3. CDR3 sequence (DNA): TGTGCCAGCAGTTTAATCCTAGCATACAATGAGCAGTTCTTC. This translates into CASSLILAYNEQFF. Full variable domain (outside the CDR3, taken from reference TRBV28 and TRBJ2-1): DVKVTQSSRYLVKRTGEKVFLECVQDMDHENMFWYRQDPGLGLRLIYFSYDVKMKEKGDIPEGYSVSREKKERFSLILESASTNQTSMYLCASSLILAYNEQFFGPGTRLTVL.

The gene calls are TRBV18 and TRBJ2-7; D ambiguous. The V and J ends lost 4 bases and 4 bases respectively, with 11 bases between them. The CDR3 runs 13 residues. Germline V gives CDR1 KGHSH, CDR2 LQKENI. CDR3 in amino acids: CASSLSGAYEQYF. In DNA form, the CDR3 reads TGTGCCAGCTCACTTTCCGGAGCTTACGAGCAGTACTTC. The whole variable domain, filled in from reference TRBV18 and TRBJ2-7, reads NAGVMQNPRHLVRRRGQEARLRCSPMKGHSHVYWYRQLPEEGLKFMVYLQKENIIDESGMPKERFSAEFPKEGPSILRIQQVVRGDSAAYFCASSLSGAYEQYFGPGTRLTVT.

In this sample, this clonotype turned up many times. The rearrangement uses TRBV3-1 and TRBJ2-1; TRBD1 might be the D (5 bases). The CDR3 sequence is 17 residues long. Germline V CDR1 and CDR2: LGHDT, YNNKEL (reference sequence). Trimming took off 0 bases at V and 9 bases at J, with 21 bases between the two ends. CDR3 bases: TGTGCCAGCAGCCAAGACGTCACCACCCACGACAGATCTGAGCAGTTCTTC. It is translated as CASSQDVTTHDRSEQFF.

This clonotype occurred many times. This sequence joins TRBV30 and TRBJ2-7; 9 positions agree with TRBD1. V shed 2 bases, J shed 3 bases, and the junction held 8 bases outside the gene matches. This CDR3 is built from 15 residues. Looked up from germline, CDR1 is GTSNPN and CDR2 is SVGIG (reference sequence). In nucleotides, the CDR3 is TGTGCCTGGAGTATCGCGGGGGACAGGGACTACGAGCAGTACTTC. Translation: CAWSIAGDRDYEQYF.

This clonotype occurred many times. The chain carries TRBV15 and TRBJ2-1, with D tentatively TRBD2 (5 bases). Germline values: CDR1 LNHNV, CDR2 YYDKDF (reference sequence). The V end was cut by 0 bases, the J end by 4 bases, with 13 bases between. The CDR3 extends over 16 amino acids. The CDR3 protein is CATSRDGLGSYNEQFF. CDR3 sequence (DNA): TGTGCCACCAGCAGAGATGGTTTAGGGAGTTACAATGAGCAGTTCTTC. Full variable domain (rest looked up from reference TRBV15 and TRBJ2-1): DAMVIQNPRYQVTQFGKPVTLSCSQTLNHNVMYWYQQKSSQAPKLLFHYYDKDFNNEADTPDNFQSRRPNTSFCFLDIRSPGLGDTAMYLCATSRDGLGSYNEQFFGPGTRLTVL.

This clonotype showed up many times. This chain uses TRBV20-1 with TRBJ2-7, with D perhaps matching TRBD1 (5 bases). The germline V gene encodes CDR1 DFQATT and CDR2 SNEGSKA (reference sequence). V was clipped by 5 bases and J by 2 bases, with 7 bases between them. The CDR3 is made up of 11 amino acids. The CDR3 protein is CSADSPYEQYF. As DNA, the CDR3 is TGCAGTGCTGACAGCCCCTACGAGCAGTACTTC.

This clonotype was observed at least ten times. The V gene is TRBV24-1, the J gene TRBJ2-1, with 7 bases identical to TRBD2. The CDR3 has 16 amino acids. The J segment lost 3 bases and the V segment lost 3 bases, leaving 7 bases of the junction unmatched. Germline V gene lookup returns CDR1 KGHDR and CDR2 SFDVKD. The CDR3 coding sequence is TGTGCCACCAGTGATCCCAGCGGGGCCAGCTACAATGAGCAGTTCTTC. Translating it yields CATSDPSGASYNEQFF.

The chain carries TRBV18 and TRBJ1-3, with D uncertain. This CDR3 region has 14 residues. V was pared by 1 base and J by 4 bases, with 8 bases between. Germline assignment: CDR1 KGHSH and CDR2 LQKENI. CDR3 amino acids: CASSPRTEGNTIYF. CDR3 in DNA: TGTGCCAGCTCACCACGAACGGAGGGAAACACCATATATTTT.

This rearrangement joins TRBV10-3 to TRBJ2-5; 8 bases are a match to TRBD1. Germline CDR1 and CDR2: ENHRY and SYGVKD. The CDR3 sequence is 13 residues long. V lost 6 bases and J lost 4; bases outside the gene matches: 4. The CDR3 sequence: CAIRGDRGETQYF. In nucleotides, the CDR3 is TGTGCCATCAGGGGTGACAGGGGAGAGACCCAGTACTTC.

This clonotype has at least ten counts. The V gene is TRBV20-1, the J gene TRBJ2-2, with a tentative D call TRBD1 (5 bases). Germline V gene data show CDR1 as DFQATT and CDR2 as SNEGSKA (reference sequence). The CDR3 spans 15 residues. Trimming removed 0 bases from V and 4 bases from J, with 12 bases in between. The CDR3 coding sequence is TGCAGTGCTAGAGACTATTTCACAGGCACCGGGGAGCTGTTTTTT. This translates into CSARDYFTGTGELFF.

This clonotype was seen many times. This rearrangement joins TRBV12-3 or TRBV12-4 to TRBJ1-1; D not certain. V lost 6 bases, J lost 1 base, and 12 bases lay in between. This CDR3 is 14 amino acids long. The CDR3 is CASSLTMPNTEAFF. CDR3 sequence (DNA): TGTGCCAGCAGCCTAACAATGCCGAACACTGAAGCTTTCTTT.

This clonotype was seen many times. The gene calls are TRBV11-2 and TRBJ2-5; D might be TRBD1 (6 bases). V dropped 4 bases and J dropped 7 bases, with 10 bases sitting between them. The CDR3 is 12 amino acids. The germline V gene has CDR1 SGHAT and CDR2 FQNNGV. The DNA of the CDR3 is TGTGCCAGCAGCTCAGGGGCCGCGACCCAGTACTTC. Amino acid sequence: CASSSGAATQYF.

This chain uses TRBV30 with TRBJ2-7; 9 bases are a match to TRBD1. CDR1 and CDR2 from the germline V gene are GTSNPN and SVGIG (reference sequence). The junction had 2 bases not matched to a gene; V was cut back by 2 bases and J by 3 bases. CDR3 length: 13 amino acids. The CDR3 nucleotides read TGTGCCTGGAGTCCGGGACAGGGCTACGAGCAGTACTTC. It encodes CAWSPGQGYEQYF.